This entry concerns a single T cell receptor beta chain. Clones were sequenced by immunoSEQ multiplex PCR, and TCRdb holds only the in-frame ones, with some missing. This sample has approximately 810,000 clones, with 92% found just once. V lost 2 bases and J lost 5; bases outside the gene matches: 3. There are 14 residues in the CDR3. The germline V gene has CDR1 SEHNR and CDR2 FQNEAQ (reference sequence). The data were taken from a study of shared clonotypes between healthy human individuals. Naive CD8 cells were CD45RO-negative, positively selected for CCR7, excluding terminally differentiated effector memory CD45RA+ cells.

This chain joins TRBV7-9 and TRBJ2-7, with 10 bases aligning to TRBD2. Source material: naive CD8+ T cells sorted from blood. The sequence came from a man aged 25-45 years in good health. CDR3 sequence reads: CASSLPSGSDEQYF. CDR3 coding DNA: TGTGCCAGCAGCTTACCTAGCGGGAGTGACGAGCAGTACTTC.